Below, 28 T cell receptor beta chains from the same sample are listed, as sequenced in a study of blood T cells in healthy people across ages. The second PCR ran roughly 6 to 11 cycles with a sample-barcoded 5' primer and J-beta primers. TCRdb analysed the 5' RACE reads with MiXCR anew, one entry per CDR3 protein. Seen here are around 1,500,000 distinct CDR3 sequences, 28% observed once, and the top ten hold roughly 8%. Sequenced: blood. Receptors were obtained from a woman aged 30 to 39 in good health.

This clonotype was detected a few times. The CDR3 coding sequence is TGTGCCAGCAGCTTAGGTCCCCCCTTAGCGGGAGGTTCCTACGAGCAGTACTTC. It codes for CASSLGPPLAGGSYEQYF. The gene calls are TRBV11-2 and TRBJ2-7; 10 bases align to TRBD2. V shed 1 base and J 1 base; nucleotides not matched to a gene: 10. This CDR3 is 18 amino acids long. The germline CDR1 and CDR2 sequences are SGHAT and FQNNGV.

This clonotype was found a few times. V is TRBV20-1 and J is TRBJ1-2; no reliable D call. This CDR3 is built from 14 residues. Trimming cost V 0 bases and J 2 bases, with 10 bases left between them. CDR1 and CDR2 from the germline V gene are DFQATT and SNEGSKA (reference sequence). CDR3 sequence reads: CSARDRAENYGYTF. The CDR3, as DNA: TGCAGTGCTAGAGATAGGGCGGAAAACTATGGCTACACCTTC.

This clonotype appeared a few times. The chain couples TRBV10-2 to TRBJ1-4; D possibly corresponds to TRBD1 (6 bases). The V gene lost 4 bases and the J gene lost 0 bases, with 12 bases spanning the gap. Per germline, CDR1 WSHSY and CDR2 SAAADI. The length of the CDR3 is 16 residues. DNA for the CDR3: TGCGCCAGCAGTGGGACAGCCCTAGCAACTAATGAAAAACTGTTTTTT. This sequence encodes CASSGTALATNEKLFF.

This chain connects TRBV12-3 or TRBV12-4 to TRBJ2-5; 9 bases are shared with TRBD2. The J segment lost 3 bases and the V segment lost 5 bases, leaving 16 bases of the junction unmatched. This CDR3 is built from 18 residues. The CDR3 protein is CASSPPRLAGVRKETQYF. The CDR3, as DNA: TGTGCCAGCAGTCCGCCTCGGTTAGCGGGAGTGAGGAAAGAGACCCAGTACTTC.

The sample holds many counts of this clonotype. The chain has TRBV5-1 and TRBJ2-5, with D perhaps given as TRBD1 or TRBD2 (5 bases each). Trimming pared 4 bases from V and 3 bases from J, leaving 13 bases between. Germline CDR1 is SGHRS and CDR2 is YFSETQ. The CDR3 consists of 14 residues. The CDR3 coding sequence is TGCGCCAGCAGCCCCGGGACGGACAAAGAGACCCAGTACTTC. Amino acid sequence: CASSPGTDKETQYF.

The chain combines TRBV3-1 with TRBJ1-1; D unresolved. In germline, CDR1 is LGHDT, CDR2 YNNKEL (reference sequence). Trimming stripped 4 bases from V and 7 bases from J, with 10 bases between. The CDR3 runs 12 residues. The CDR3 nucleotides are TGTGCCAGCAGCCTCATCGGCTTTGAAGCTTTCTTT. As protein: CASSLIGFEAFF.

This clonotype has only a few counts. The CDR3 spells CSVLTFGGLGETQYF. CDR3 coding DNA: TGCAGCGTTCTCACCTTCGGGGGGCTGGGGGAGACCCAGTACTTC. The chain links TRBV29-1 to TRBJ2-5; a possible D gene is TRBD2 (7 bases). CDR1 is SQVTM, CDR2 ANQGSEA, per germline. V was pared by 5 bases and J by 5 bases, with 21 bases between. This CDR3 is built from 15 residues.

Of note for this clonotype: One end of the junction fails to match germline, which may point to a read error. This chain links TRBV7-3 with TRBJ2-2; D may correspond to TRBD1 or TRBD2 (6 bases each). The CDR3 contains 15 residues. Germline CDR1 SGHTA, CDR2 FQGTGA. This chain's CDR3 is CASSDRGRGTGERFF. The DNA for the CDR3 is TGTGCCAGCAGCGACCGGGGGCGCGGCACCGGGGAGCGGTTTTTT.

The rearrangement links TRBV12-3 or TRBV12-4 to TRBJ2-3; 9 bases line up with TRBD1. The CDR3 length is 14 residues. V lost 6 bases, J lost 5 bases, and 6 bases stayed unmatched. CDR3 nucleotide sequence: TGTGCCAGCAGCACACAGGGGGCTAAAGATACGCAGTATTTT. Protein: CASSTQGAKDTQYF.

This clonotype has just a few counts. The rearrangement links TRBV6-5 to TRBJ2-7; either TRBD1 or TRBD2 may fit D (5 bases each). Germline-derived CDR1 and CDR2 are MNHEY and SVGAGI. The CDR3 totals 17 residues. Deletions cut 2 bases from V and 1 base from J, with 18 bases between. The CDR3 loop reads CASSYSRVGRQSYEQYF. The CDR3 coding sequence is TGTGCCAGCAGTTACAGCCGCGTGGGACGACAGTCCTACGAGCAGTACTTC.

The chain links TRBV20-1 to TRBJ2-1; TRBD2 aligns across 9 bases. The CDR3 length is 12 residues. V lost 5 bases, J lost 5 bases, and 1 base stayed unmatched. Per the germline V gene, CDR1 is DFQATT and CDR2 is SNEGSKA (reference sequence). The CDR3 is CSASSGDNEQFF. In nucleotides, the CDR3 is TGCAGTGCTTCTAGCGGGGACAATGAGCAGTTCTTC.

Regarding this clonotype: A clone one base away is much larger, so this may be a read error. The genes are TRBV12-3 or TRBV12-4 and TRBJ2-5; D gene unclear. The CDR3 has 17 residues. The CDR3 DNA reads as TGTGCCAGCAGTTTAGGCCGAAGGAGACATTATGACGAGACCCGGTACTTC. It codes for CASSLGRRRHYDETRYF.

The table lists this clonotype with a few counts. The rearrangement uses TRBV20-1 and TRBJ2-7, with no clear D. Germline loops: CDR1 DFQATT, CDR2 SNEGSKA (reference sequence). This CDR3 has 15 amino acids. Trimming left V 0 bases short and J 1 base short, with 13 bases between. The CDR3 loop is CSARDLAFQSYEQYF. The CDR3 nucleotides are TGCAGTGCTAGAGATTTGGCCTTCCAATCCTACGAGCAGTACTTC.

The table lists this clonotype with a few counts. The chain links TRBV28 to TRBJ2-7; tentative D call: TRBD2 (7 bases). The CDR3 is 16 residues long. Germline-derived CDR1 and CDR2 are MDHEN and SYDVKM. The ends were cut back, 8 bases at V and 7 bases at J, with 27 bases in the middle. The CDR3 bases are TGTGCCAGCGTTGAGGGGGGGACACGTGGGGGTTGGGAGCAGTACTTC. Translating it yields CASVEGGTRGGWEQYF.

This clonotype appeared a few times. V and J are TRBV7-2 and TRBJ1-5; D is ambiguous. The V end lost 0 bases, the J end lost 0 bases, and 15 bases lay between the germline ends. Germline-derived CDR1 and CDR2 are SGHTA and FQGNSA. This CDR3 has 18 residues. The CDR3 sequence is CASSLAGGLGYSNQPQHF. CDR3 nucleotide sequence: TGTGCCAGCAGCTTAGCGGGAGGGTTGGGATATAGCAATCAGCCCCAGCATTTT.

The chain employs TRBV7-2 and TRBJ2-5; D is perhaps TRBD1 (6 bases). The V end was cut by 2 bases, the J end by 4 bases, with 14 bases between. The CDR3 extends over 15 amino acids. Germline V CDR1 and CDR2: SGHTA, FQGNSA. CDR3 residues: CASSLRVGRGETQYF. For the CDR3, the DNA is TGTGCCAGCAGCTTACGTGTAGGCAGGGGAGAGACCCAGTACTTC.

This clonotype was detected only a few times. V usage is TRBV5-5 and J usage is TRBJ2-1, with 12 bases fitting TRBD1. Trimming cost V 2 bases and J 8 bases; bases outside gene matches: 5. CDR1 is SGHKS and CDR2 is YYEKEE in the germline V gene (reference sequence). The CDR3 has 15 amino acids. CDR3 DNA sequence: TGTGCCAGCAGCTTCGGGACAGGGGGCTTTGATGAGCAGTTCTTC. This codes for CASSFGTGGFDEQFF.

As concerns this clonotype: Sequence at one end of the junction differs from germline and may be a read error. The rearrangement links TRBV24-1 to TRBJ2-5; D ambiguous. The CDR3 length is 13 residues. Germline CDR1 reads KGHDR; CDR2 reads SFDVKD. CDR3 loop: CATSAPNQETQDF. The DNA for the CDR3 is TGTGCCACCAGTGCCCCGAACCAAGAGACCCAGGACTTC.

In this sample, this clonotype turned up a few times. CDR3 DNA sequence: TGTGCCAGCGCTACTAGCACAGATACGCAGTATTTT. Translated, it gives CASATSTDTQYF. The chain employs TRBV7-9 and TRBJ2-3, with unresolved D. The V gene's germline CDR1 is SEHNR and CDR2 FQNEAQ (reference sequence). The CDR3 runs to 12 residues. Trimming took 8 bases from V and 0 from J, leaving 6 bases between them.

This chain joins TRBV6-6 and TRBJ1-5, with D unresolved. Germline lookup yields CDR1 MNHNY and CDR2 SVGAGI (reference sequence). V was clipped by 0 bases and J by 3 bases, with 15 bases between them. The CDR3 is made up of 17 amino acids. The CDR3: CASSYSKKDPLNQPQHF. The CDR3, as DNA: TGTGCCAGCAGTTACTCGAAGAAAGATCCCCTCAATCAGCCCCAGCATTTT.

In its sample, this clonotype was seen many times. The CDR3 DNA is TGTGCCAGCACGGACCGGGGGACTGAAGCTTTCTTT. It specifies CASTDRGTEAFF. V usage is TRBV28 and J usage is TRBJ1-1; TRBD1 might be the D (5 bases). CDR3 size: 12 residues. V lost 7 bases and J 5 bases, leaving 11 bases between the germline ends. From germline, CDR1 is MDHEN and CDR2 SYDVKM.

In regard to this clonotype: A single base separates this from a much larger clone, so it may be a read error. The chain has TRBV7-7 and TRBJ2-3; D may be TRBD2 (6 bases). This CDR3 is built from 13 residues. Germline CDR1 SSHAT, CDR2 FNYEAQ (reference sequence). CDR3: CASGDFSTDTRYF. The DNA for the CDR3 is TGTGCCAGTGGGGACTTTAGCACAGATACGCGGTATTTT.

The V call is TRBV25-1, the J call TRBJ2-1; D remains ambiguous. Germline V CDR1 and CDR2: MGHDK, SYGVNS. Trimming removed 7 bases at V and 4 bases at J, with 11 bases between. CDR3 length: 13 amino acids. CDR3 sequence: CASTHANYNEQFF. In DNA, the CDR3 is TGTGCCAGCACCCATGCGAATTACAATGAGCAGTTCTTC.

This chain connects TRBV20-1 to TRBJ1-1, with D perhaps matching TRBD1 (5 bases). The CDR3 extends over 12 amino acids. V lost 2 bases and J 7 bases, leaving 11 bases between the germline ends. Per the germline V gene, CDR1 is DFQATT and CDR2 is SNEGSKA (reference sequence). CDR3 DNA: TGCAGTGCTAGAATAGGCCAGGGTGAAGCTTTCTTT. Translation gives CSARIGQGEAFF.

The sample holds a few counts of this clonotype. This chain uses TRBV29-1 with TRBJ1-1; TRBD1 matches 11 bases. The trim removed 7 bases at V and 6 bases at J, leaving 4 bases unmatched. This CDR3 is 12 amino acids long. CDR1 is SQVTM, CDR2 ANQGSEA, per germline. The DNA of the CDR3 is TGCAGCGCGAGGGACAGGGGGGCTGAAGCTTTCTTT. It encodes CSARDRGAEAFF.

This clonotype was picked up a small number of times. This chain uses TRBV20-1 with TRBJ2-7; D gene unclear. The V gene's germline CDR1 is DFQATT and CDR2 SNEGSKA (reference sequence). CDR3 size: 12 residues. Trimming shortened V by 3 bases and J by 7 bases, and 13 bases separated the two germline ends. CDR3 sequence (DNA): TGCAGTGCTAGTGATAATTCTTTAGAGCAGTACTTC. Its protein is CSASDNSLEQYF.

This chain joins TRBV3-1 and TRBJ2-5, with 7 bases aligning to TRBD2. CDR1 LGHDT and CDR2 YNNKEL come from the germline V gene (reference sequence). CDR3 size: 17 residues. Trimming took 4 bases from V and 1 from J; bases not matched to a gene: 12. The CDR3 DNA is TGTGCCAGCAGCCCCACTTACGCGGGGGACCGCCAAGAGACCCAGTACTTC. Protein product: CASSPTYAGDRQETQYF.

Written as DNA, the CDR3 is TGTGCCAGCTCACCTGCGGGTGGCTCTGGGGCCAACGTCCTGACTTTC. It specifies CASSPAGGSGANVLTF. The chain couples TRBV18 to TRBJ2-6, with D possibly being TRBD2 (5 bases). CDR1 is KGHSH and CDR2 is LQKENI in the germline V gene. The CDR3 loop spans 16 amino acids. V dropped 3 bases and J dropped 0 bases, with 9 bases sitting between them. Combining the CDR3 with reference TRBV18 and TRBJ2-6 gives the whole variable domain NAGVMQNPRHLVRRRGQEARLRCSPMKGHSHVYWYRQLPEEGLKFMVYLQKENIIDESGMPKERFSAEFPKEGPSILRIQQVVRGDSAAYFCASSPAGGSGANVLTFGAGSRLTVL.